This T cell receptor (beta chain) was found in a study of OX40 agonist ivuxolimab in advanced cancers. Findings of the study overall: Circulating CD4+ and CD8+ T cells showed clonal expansion by week 6 at 0.1 to 3.0 mg/kg.

The method was immunoSEQ multiplex PCR; TCRdb's version includes in-frame clones alone and lacks a portion of them. The profile shows 25,000 to 35,000 clones, less than 90% of them singletons. Concerning this clone: Its target is unknown.

The V end was cut by 5 bases, the J end by 6 bases, with 16 bases between. Germline CDR1 and CDR2: SSHAT and FNYEAQ (reference sequence). The CDR3 loop spans 15 amino acids. The sequence was collected from an adult with an advanced solid tumor such as melanoma, head and neck, liver or kidney cancer. V and J are TRBV7-7 and TRBJ2-2; a weak D match, TRBD2 (5 bases). The source material was CD4+ or CD8+ T cells sorted from blood, sampled in a trial of the OX40 agonist ivuxolimab. Here the CDR3 reads CASSPRMSEAGELFF. The CDR3 DNA is TGTGCCAGCAGCCCCCGAATGTCGGAGGCCGGGGAGCTGTTTTTT. Together with reference TRBV7-7 and TRBJ2-2, the CDR3 gives the full variable domain: GAGVSQSPRYKVTKRGQDVTLRCDPISSHATLYWYQQALGQGPEFLTYFNYEAQPDKSGLPSDRFSAERPEGSISTLTIQRTEQRDSAMYRCASSPRMSEAGELFFGEGSRLTVL.